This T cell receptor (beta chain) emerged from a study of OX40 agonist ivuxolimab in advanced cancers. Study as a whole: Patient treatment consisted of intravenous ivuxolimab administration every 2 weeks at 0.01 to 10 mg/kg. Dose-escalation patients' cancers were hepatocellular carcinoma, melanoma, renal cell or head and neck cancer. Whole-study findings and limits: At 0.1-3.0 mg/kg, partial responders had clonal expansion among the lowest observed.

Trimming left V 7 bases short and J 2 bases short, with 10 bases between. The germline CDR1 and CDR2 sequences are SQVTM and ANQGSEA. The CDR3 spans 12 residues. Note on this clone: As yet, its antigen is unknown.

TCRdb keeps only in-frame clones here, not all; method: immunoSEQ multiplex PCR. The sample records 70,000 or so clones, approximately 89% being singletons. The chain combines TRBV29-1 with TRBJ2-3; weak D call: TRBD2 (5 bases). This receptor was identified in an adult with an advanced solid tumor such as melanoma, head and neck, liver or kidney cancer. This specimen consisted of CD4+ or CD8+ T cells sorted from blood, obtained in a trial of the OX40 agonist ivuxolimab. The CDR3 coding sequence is TGCAGCGCTGGAGGTTACACAGATACGCAGTATTTT. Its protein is CSAGGYTDTQYF.